The T cell receptor (beta chain) described here comes from a study of blood T cell repertoires in COVID-19. At the level of the study: T cells, B-cell-depleted T cells, or PBMCs supplied cDNA or gDNA.

Cohort 3 recovered donors had two negative PCRs, clearance, or symptom resolution. In the original processing: Amplification of reference gene primers provided the estimated nucleated cell counts. Produced via immunoSEQ multiplex PCR; TCRdb's table is partial and in-frame only. V and J calls and clone size follow that table, whereas D and trimming were derived from the DNA. This table has approximately 380,000 clones, 70% to 90% appearing once. This clone occurred once. This sequence was found in a young woman who had recovered from COVID-19. What was sequenced was PBMCs or T cells enriched from blood (not recorded which).

CDR3 sequence (DNA): TGTGCCACCGGCACAGGGTTGGGCTATCAGCCCCAGCATTTT. Its translation: CATGTGLGYQPQHF. V gene TRBV15 combines with J gene TRBJ1-5; D is perhaps TRBD1 (6 bases). The CDR3 is 14 amino acids. V dropped 8 bases and J dropped 5 bases, with 16 bases sitting between them. CDR1 is LNHNV, CDR2 YYDKDF, per germline (reference sequence).